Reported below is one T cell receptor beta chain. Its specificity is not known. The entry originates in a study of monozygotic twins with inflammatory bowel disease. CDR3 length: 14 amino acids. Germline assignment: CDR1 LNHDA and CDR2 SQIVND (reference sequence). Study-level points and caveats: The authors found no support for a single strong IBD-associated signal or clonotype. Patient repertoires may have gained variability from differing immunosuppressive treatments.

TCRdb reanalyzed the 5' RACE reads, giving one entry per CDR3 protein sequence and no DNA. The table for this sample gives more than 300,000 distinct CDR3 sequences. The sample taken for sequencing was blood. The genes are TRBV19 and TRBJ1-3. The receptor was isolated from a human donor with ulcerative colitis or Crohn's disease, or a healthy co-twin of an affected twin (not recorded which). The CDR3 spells CASSSVTSGNTIYF.